These 20 T cell receptor beta chains originate from one sample sequenced in a study of T cell responses to AZD1222 COVID-19 vaccine. Data came from immunoSEQ multiplex PCR; TCRdb stores just in-frame clones and leaves some out. The sample shows about 88,000 clones, approximately 90% of them seen only once. Sequenced here: peripheral blood, sampled 28 days after the second AZD1222 dose. All receptors come from an adult who received the AZD1222 COVID-19 vaccine.

The chain links TRBV6-1 to TRBJ1-1, with 11 positions matching TRBD1. The germline V gene encodes CDR1 MNHNS and CDR2 SASEGT. There are 16 residues in the CDR3. Trimming cost V 4 bases and J 4 bases; bases outside gene matches: 8. Written as DNA, the CDR3 is TGTGCCAGCAGTGCAGGACAGGGGGCGCGTGGCACTGAAGCTTTCTTT. It yields the protein CASSAGQGARGTEAFF.

The chain combines TRBV3-1 (or the pseudogene TRBV3-2) with TRBJ1-3; unclear D gene. V was pared by 6 bases and J by 1 base, with 7 bases between. Germline-derived CDR1 and CDR2 are LGHDT and YNNKEL (reference sequence). This CDR3 has 13 residues. The CDR3 DNA reads TGTGCCAGCAGTCGGACGTCTGGAAACACCATATATTTT. Protein sequence: CASSRTSGNTIYF.

The rearrangement links TRBV27 to TRBJ2-7; either TRBD1 or TRBD2 may supply D (5 bases each). Per germline, CDR1 MNHEY and CDR2 SMNVEV (reference sequence). This CDR3 has 16 amino acids. Between the trimmed V and J ends, which lost 2 bases and 3 bases, there was a span of 17 bases. The CDR3 sequence is CASSLRGVSSYYEQYF. The CDR3, as DNA: TGTGCCAGCAGTTTACGAGGGGTCAGCTCGTACTACGAGCAGTACTTC.

The V and J genes are TRBV7-2 and TRBJ2-2, with 8 nucleotides matching TRBD2. There are 14 residues in the CDR3. Losses at the gene ends were 5 bases for V and 4 bases for J; bases not matched to a gene: 3. CDR1 and CDR2 (germline): SGHTA, FQGNSA. This CDR3 reads CASSKRGRTGELFF. CDR3 DNA sequence: TGTGCCAGCAGCAAGCGGGGGCGCACCGGGGAGCTGTTTTTT.

The rearrangement joins TRBV6-1 to TRBJ1-6; 9 bases align to TRBD1. Per the germline V gene, CDR1 is MNHNS and CDR2 is SASEGT. The CDR3 consists of 16 residues. J gave up 7 bases and V 0 bases, and 4 bases lay outside the gene matches. The chain's CDR3 is CASSEATGTGNSPLHF. The CDR3 DNA follows: TGTGCCAGCAGTGAAGCCACCGGGACAGGGAATTCACCCCTCCACTTT.

The genes are TRBV6-6 and TRBJ2-3; 7 positions agree with TRBD2. V shed 5 bases, J shed 0 bases, and the junction held 11 bases outside the gene matches. The CDR3 length is 17 residues. Germline CDR1 MNHNY, CDR2 SVGAGI (reference sequence). The CDR3 DNA sequence: TGTGCCAGCAGTCCCAGCGGGAATTACCGTAGCACAGATACGCAGTATTTT. This sequence encodes CASSPSGNYRSTDTQYF.

The chain uses TRBV2 and TRBJ1-1; 9 bases line up with TRBD1. CDR1 and CDR2 (germline): SNHLY, FYNNEI. V dropped 6 bases and J dropped 0; count of bases not matched to a gene: 8. The CDR3 is 16 amino acids. The CDR3: CASSPQGAGLNTEAFF. CDR3 DNA sequence: TGTGCCAGCAGCCCACAGGGGGCAGGCCTGAACACTGAAGCTTTCTTT.

The gene calls are TRBV14 and TRBJ2-7, with 12 bases identical to TRBD2. Per the germline V gene, CDR1 is SGHDN and CDR2 is FVKESK. Trimming removed 1 base from V and 6 bases from J; junction bases left unmatched: 4. There are 15 residues in the CDR3. The CDR3, as DNA: TGTGCCAGCAGCCAAGTTGGACTAGCGGGGTCCGAGCAGTACTTC. This gives the protein CASSQVGLAGSEQYF.

The rearrangement joins TRBV16 to TRBJ1-2, with no clear D. Germline values: CDR1 KGHSY, CDR2 FQNENV. The CDR3 has 14 residues. Trimming took 2 bases from V and 7 from J, leaving 14 bases between them. CDR3: CASSQTGKEGGYTF. The CDR3 DNA follows: TGTGCCAGCAGCCAAACGGGAAAGGAAGGTGGCTACACCTTC.

This sequence joins TRBV7-9 and TRBJ2-3; 10 bases map to TRBD2. Trimming removed 4 bases from V and 5 bases from J; junction bases left unmatched: 15. The CDR3 loop spans 18 amino acids. CDR1 SEHNR and CDR2 FQNEAQ come from the germline V gene (reference sequence). The CDR3 nucleotides are TGTGCCAGCAGCTCCCCCCTGGTAGCGGGGGGAAAAGGAGATACGCAGTATTTT. Encoded protein: CASSSPLVAGGKGDTQYF. The whole variable domain, remainder taken from reference TRBV7-9 and TRBJ2-3, is DTGVSQNPRHKITKRGQNVTFRCDPISEHNRLYWYRQTLGQGPEFLTYFQNEAQLEKSRLLSDRFSAERPKGSFSTLEIQRTEQGDSAMYLCASSSPLVAGGKGDTQYFGPGTRLTVL.

This clone was picked up a small number of times. This sequence joins TRBV7-2 and TRBJ1-1, with D unresolved. This CDR3 has 13 amino acids. Deletions cut 4 bases from V and 0 bases from J, with 6 bases between. The germline V gene encodes CDR1 SGHTA and CDR2 FQGNSA. The CDR3 sequence: CASSSTMNTEAFF. In DNA, the CDR3 is TGTGCCAGCAGCTCCACAATGAACACTGAAGCTTTCTTT. Combining the CDR3 with reference TRBV7-2 and TRBJ1-1 gives the whole variable domain GAGVSQSPSNKVTEKGKDVELRCDPISGHTALYWYRQSLGQGLEFLIYFQGNSAPDKSGLPSDRFSAERTGGSVSTLTIQRTQQEDSAVYLCASSSTMNTEAFFGQGTRLTVV.

This sequence joins TRBV28 and TRBJ1-3; D is unclear. The V and J ends lost 10 bases and 0 bases respectively, with 10 bases between them. This CDR3 comprises 13 residues. CDR1 MDHEN and CDR2 SYDVKM come from the germline V gene. CDR3 coding DNA: TGTGCCACCCTCCATGACTCTGGAAACACCATATATTTT. It codes for CATLHDSGNTIYF.

The chain carries TRBV28 and TRBJ2-6; 10 bases are a match to TRBD1. There are 14 residues in the CDR3. Germline lookup yields CDR1 MDHEN and CDR2 SYDVKM. V dropped 3 bases and J dropped 13; count of bases not matched to a gene: 6. The CDR3 reads CASSFRDRGTVLTF. For the CDR3, the DNA is TGTGCCAGCAGTTTCCGGGACAGGGGTACGGTCCTGACTTTC.

This chain links TRBV19 with TRBJ1-3, with D perhaps matching TRBD1 (5 bases). Germline CDR1 reads LNHDA; CDR2 reads SQIVND (reference sequence). The CDR3 contains 13 residues. The V and J ends lost 8 bases and 2 bases respectively, with 10 bases between them. The CDR3 protein is CASRTYAGNTIYF. The CDR3 region has the DNA TGTGCCAGTCGGACATACGCTGGAAACACCATATATTTT.

The V call is TRBV5-4, the J call TRBJ1-2; TRBD1 agrees at 7 bases. CDR1 SGHNT and CDR2 YYREEE come from the germline V gene (reference sequence). V lost 8 bases and J lost 2; bases outside the gene matches: 12. This CDR3 comprises 15 residues. CDR3 sequence (DNA): TGTGCCAGTCTGTACAGGGGCCAAGGGAACTATGGCTACACCTTC. Protein: CASLYRGQGNYGYTF.

V is TRBV30 and J is TRBJ1-5; D is ambiguous. Trimming shortened V by 2 bases and J by 3 bases, and 5 bases separated the two germline ends. Germline lookup yields CDR1 GTSNPN and CDR2 SVGIG (reference sequence). This CDR3 is built from 12 residues. The CDR3 coding sequence is TGTGCCTGGAGTAGGTTCAATCAGCCCCAGCATTTT. This sequence encodes CAWSRFNQPQHF. The full variable domain, with the rest looked up from reference TRBV30 and TRBJ1-5, is SQTIHQWPATLVQPVGSPLSLECTVEGTSNPNLYWYRQAAGRGLQLLFYSVGIGQISSEVPQNLSASRPQDRQFILSSKKLLLSDSGFYLCAWSRFNQPQHFGDGTRLSIL.

The chain uses TRBV18 and TRBJ2-3; no clear D. Trimming took off 0 bases at V and 2 bases at J, with 6 bases between the two ends. This CDR3 contains 14 residues. Germline CDR1 reads KGHSH; CDR2 reads LQKENI. DNA of the CDR3: TGTGCCAGCTCACCACCGGGGTACACAGATACGCAGTATTTT. Protein product: CASSPPGYTDTQYF.

The chain carries TRBV5-1 and TRBJ1-3; D may be TRBD1 (5 bases). This CDR3 contains 17 residues. The V gene lost 0 bases and the J gene lost 0 bases, with 13 bases spanning the gap. Germline CDR1 SGHRS, CDR2 YFSETQ. This CDR3 reads CASSLGTTAVSGNTIYF. Written as DNA, the CDR3 is TGCGCCAGCAGCTTGGGCACGACAGCTGTCTCTGGAAACACCATATATTTT.

The chain couples TRBV5-8 to TRBJ2-6; D remains unclear. The CDR3 has 14 residues. Germline values: CDR1 SGHTS, CDR2 YDEGEE. V lost 0 bases and J 3 bases, leaving 4 bases between the germline ends. For the CDR3, the DNA is TGTGCCAGCAGCTTGGATTTTGGGGCCAACGTCCTGACTTTC. Its translation: CASSLDFGANVLTF.

This clone was seen only once. The chain uses TRBV11-3 and TRBJ2-1; 10 bases fit TRBD1. With V trimmed by 4 bases and J by 7 bases, 4 bases remained unmatched. CDR1 SGHNT and CDR2 YENEEA come from the germline V gene. The CDR3 runs to 14 residues. For the CDR3, the DNA is TGTGCCAGCAGCTCGGGACAGGGGCTAAATGAGCAGTTCTTC. This codes for CASSSGQGLNEQFF.